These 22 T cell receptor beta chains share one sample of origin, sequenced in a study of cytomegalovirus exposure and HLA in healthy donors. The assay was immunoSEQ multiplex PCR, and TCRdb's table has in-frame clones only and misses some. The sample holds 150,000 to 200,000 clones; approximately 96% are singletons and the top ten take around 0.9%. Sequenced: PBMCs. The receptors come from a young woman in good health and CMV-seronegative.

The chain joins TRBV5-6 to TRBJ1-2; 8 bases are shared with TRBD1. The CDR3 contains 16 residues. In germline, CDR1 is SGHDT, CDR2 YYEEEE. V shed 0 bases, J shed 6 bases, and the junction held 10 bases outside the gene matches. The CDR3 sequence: CASSLGTGTQLHGYTF. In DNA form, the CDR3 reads TGTGCCAGCAGCTTGGGGACAGGGACACAACTCCATGGCTACACCTTC.

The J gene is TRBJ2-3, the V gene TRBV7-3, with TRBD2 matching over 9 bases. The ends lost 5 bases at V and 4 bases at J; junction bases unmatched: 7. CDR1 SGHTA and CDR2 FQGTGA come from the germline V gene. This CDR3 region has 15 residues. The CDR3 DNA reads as TGTGCCAGCAGCAAAGGACTAGCGATGCCAGATACGCAGTATTTT. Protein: CASSKGLAMPDTQYF.

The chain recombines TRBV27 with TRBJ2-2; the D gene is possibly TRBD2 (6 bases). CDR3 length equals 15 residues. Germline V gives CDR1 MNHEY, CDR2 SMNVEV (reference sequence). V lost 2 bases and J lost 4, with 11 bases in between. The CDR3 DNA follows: TGTGCCAGCAGTTTACTCGGCGGGGCCACCGGGGAGCTGTTTTTT. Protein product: CASSLLGGATGELFF.

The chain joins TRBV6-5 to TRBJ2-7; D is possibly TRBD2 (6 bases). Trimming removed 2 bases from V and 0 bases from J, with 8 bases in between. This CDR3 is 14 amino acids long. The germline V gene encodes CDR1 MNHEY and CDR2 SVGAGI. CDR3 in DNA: TGTGCCAGCAGTTACGGCGGGGTCTCCTACGAGCAGTACTTC. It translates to CASSYGGVSYEQYF.

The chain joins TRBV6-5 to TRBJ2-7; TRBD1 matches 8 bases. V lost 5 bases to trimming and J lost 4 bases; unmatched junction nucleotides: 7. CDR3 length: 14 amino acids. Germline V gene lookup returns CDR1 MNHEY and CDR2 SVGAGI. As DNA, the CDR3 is TGTGCCAGCAGTAGACGGACAGGGCTTTACGAGCAGTACTTC. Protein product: CASSRRTGLYEQYF.

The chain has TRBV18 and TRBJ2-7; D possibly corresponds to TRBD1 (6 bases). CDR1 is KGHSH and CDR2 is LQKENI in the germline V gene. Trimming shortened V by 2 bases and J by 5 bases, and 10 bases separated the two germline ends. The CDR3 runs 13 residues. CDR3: CASSPNRDNEQYF. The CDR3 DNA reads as TGTGCCAGCTCACCAAACCGGGACAACGAGCAGTACTTC. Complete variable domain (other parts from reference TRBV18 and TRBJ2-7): NAGVMQNPRHLVRRRGQEARLRCSPMKGHSHVYWYRQLPEEGLKFMVYLQKENIIDESGMPKERFSAEFPKEGPSILRIQQVVRGDSAAYFCASSPNRDNEQYFGPGTRLTVT.

The CDR3 is CATILGAADSYTF. CDR3 DNA: TGTGCCACCATTTTAGGGGCCGCTGACAGCTACACCTTC. V is TRBV7-9 and J is TRBJ1-2; TRBD1 is a possible D gene (5 bases). V dropped 10 bases and J dropped 9 bases, with 21 bases sitting between them. The CDR3 is 13 amino acids. CDR1 and CDR2 (germline): SEHNR, FQNEAQ (reference sequence). Full variable domain (outside the CDR3, taken from reference TRBV7-9 and TRBJ1-2): DTGVSQNPRHKITKRGQNVTFRCDPISEHNRLYWYRQTLGQGPEFLTYFQNEAQLEKSRLLSDRFSAERPKGSFSTLEIQRTEQGDSAMYLCATILGAADSYTFGSGTRLTVV.

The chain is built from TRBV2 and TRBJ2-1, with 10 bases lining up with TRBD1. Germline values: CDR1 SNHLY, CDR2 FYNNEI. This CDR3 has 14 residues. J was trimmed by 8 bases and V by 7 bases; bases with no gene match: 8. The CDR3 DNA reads TGTGCCAGCAAATCCGGGACAGGGGTCGATGAGCAGTTCTTC. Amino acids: CASKSGTGVDEQFF.

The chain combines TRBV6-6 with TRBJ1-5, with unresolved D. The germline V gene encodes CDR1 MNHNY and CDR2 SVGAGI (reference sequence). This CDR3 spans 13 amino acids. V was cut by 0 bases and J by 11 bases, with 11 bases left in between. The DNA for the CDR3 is TGTGCCAGCAGTTACTCGAGGTCGGCTTCCCAGCATTTT. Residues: CASSYSRSASQHF.

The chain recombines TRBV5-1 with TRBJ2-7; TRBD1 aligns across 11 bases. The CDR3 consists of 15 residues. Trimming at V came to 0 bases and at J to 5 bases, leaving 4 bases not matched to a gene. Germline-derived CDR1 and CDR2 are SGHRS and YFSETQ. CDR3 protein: CASSLEGQGGDEQYF. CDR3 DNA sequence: TGCGCCAGCAGCTTGGAGGGACAGGGGGGCGACGAGCAGTACTTC.

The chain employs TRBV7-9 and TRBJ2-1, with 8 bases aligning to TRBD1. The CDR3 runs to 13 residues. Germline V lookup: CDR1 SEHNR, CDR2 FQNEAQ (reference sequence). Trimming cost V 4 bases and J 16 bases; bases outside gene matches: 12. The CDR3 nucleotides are TGTGCCAGCAGCTGGGACAGGACAACTGGGAGATTCTTC. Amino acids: CASSWDRTTGRFF. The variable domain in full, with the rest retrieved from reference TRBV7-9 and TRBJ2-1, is DTGVSQNPRHKITKRGQNVTFRCDPISEHNRLYWYRQTLGQGPEFLTYFQNEAQLEKSRLLSDRFSAERPKGSFSTLEIQRTEQGDSAMYLCASSWDRTTGRFFGPGTRLTVL.

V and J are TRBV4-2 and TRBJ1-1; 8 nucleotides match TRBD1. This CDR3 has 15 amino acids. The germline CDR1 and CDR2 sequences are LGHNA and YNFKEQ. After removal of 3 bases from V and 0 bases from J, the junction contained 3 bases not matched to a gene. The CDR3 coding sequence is TGTGCCAGCAGCCACGCAGGGGGCCTGAACACTGAAGCTTTCTTT. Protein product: CASSHAGGLNTEAFF.

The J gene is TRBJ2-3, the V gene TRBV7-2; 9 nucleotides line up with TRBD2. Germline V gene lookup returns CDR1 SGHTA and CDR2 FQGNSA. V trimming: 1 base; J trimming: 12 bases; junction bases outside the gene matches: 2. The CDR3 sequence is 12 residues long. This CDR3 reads CASSLVAGVQYF. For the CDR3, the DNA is TGTGCCAGCAGCTTAGTAGCGGGAGTACAGTATTTT.

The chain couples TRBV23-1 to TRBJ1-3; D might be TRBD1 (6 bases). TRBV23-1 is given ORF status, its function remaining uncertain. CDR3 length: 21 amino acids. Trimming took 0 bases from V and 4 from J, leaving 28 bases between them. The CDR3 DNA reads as TGCGCCAGCAGTCAATCTCCCACCGCTAGACAGGCGAAGAAAGGAGGAAACACCATATATTTT. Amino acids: CASSQSPTARQAKKGGNTIYF.

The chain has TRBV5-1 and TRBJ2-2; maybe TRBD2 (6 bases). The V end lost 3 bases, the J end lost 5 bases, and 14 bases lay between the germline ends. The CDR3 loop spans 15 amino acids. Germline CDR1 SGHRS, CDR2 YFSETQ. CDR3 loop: CASSSGPGGTGELFF. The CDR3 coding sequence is TGCGCCAGCAGCTCAGGACCAGGAGGGACCGGGGAGCTGTTTTTT.

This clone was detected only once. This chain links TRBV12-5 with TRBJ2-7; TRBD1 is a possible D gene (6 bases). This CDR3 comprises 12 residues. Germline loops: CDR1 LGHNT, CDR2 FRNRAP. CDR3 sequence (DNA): TGTGCAAGTCAGGGGTTTCGGTACGAGCAGTACTTC. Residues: CASQGFRYEQYF.

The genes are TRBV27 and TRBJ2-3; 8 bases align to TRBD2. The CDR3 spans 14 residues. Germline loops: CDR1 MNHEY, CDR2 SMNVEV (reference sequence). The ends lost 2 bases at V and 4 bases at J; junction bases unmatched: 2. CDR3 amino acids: CASSLILAADTQYF. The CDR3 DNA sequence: TGTGCCAGCAGTTTAATACTAGCGGCAGATACGCAGTATTTT.

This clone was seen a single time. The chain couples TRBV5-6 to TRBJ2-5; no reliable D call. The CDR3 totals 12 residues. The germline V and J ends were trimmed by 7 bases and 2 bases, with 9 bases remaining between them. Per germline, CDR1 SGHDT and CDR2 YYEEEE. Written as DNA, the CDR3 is TGTGCCAGCTTCAGGCAGCAAGAGACCCAGTACTTC. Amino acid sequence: CASFRQQETQYF.

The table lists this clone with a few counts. CDR3: CASSSRIQGTEAFF. The CDR3 DNA is TGTGCCAGCAGCTCCCGGATCCAGGGGACTGAAGCTTTCTTT. The chain has TRBV7-2 and TRBJ1-1; a possible D gene is TRBD1 (6 bases). V was trimmed by 4 bases and J by 5 bases, leaving 14 bases between them. This CDR3 is built from 14 residues. CDR1 is SGHTA and CDR2 is FQGNSA in the germline V gene.

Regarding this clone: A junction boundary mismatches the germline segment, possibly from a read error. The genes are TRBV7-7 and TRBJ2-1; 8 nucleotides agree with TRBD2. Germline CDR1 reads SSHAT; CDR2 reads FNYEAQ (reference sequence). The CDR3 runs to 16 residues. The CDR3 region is CASSPGRPSGSNEQFF. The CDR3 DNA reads TGTGCTAGCAGCCCAGGGAGGCCTAGCGGGTCCAATGAGCAGTTCTTC.

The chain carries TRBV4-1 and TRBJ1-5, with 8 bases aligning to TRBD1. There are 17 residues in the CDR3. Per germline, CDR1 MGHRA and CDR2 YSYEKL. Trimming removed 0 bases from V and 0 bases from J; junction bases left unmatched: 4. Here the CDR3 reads CASSQDWTGLSNQPQHF. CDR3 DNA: TGCGCCAGCAGCCAAGACTGGACAGGGCTTAGCAATCAGCCCCAGCATTTT.

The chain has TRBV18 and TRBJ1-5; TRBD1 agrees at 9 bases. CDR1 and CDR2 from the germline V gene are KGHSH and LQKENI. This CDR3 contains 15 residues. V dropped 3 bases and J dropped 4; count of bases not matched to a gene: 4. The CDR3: CASSPSTGGNQPQHF. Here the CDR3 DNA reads TGTGCCAGCTCACCGTCGACAGGGGGAAATCAGCCCCAGCATTTT.